These 20 T cell receptor beta chains share one sample of origin, sequenced in a study of blood T cell repertoires in COVID-19. Profiling relied on immunoSEQ multiplex PCR, and the TCRdb table lists in-frame clones only, not all of them. The table has some 120,000 clones, roughly 69% seen once; the top ten hold 2% to 2.5%. The material sequenced was peripheral blood. The receptors derive from a woman between 65 and 79 years old with acute or convalescent COVID-19.

This clone was seen a single time. The J gene is TRBJ1-1, the V gene TRBV9; 7 bases are a match to TRBD1. The V segment lost 6 bases and the J segment 4 bases; nucleotides outside the gene matches: 6. This CDR3 has 13 residues. CDR1 is SGDLS and CDR2 is YYNGEE in the germline V gene. CDR3 loop: CASNEGASTEAFF. DNA of the CDR3: TGTGCCAGCAACGAGGGGGCGTCCACTGAAGCTTTCTTT.

The chain has TRBV18 and TRBJ2-1, with 12 bases fitting TRBD2. Trimming removed 3 bases from V and 3 bases from J; junction bases left unmatched: 0. The CDR3 spans 15 residues. Germline V gene data show CDR1 as KGHSH and CDR2 as LQKENI. This chain's CDR3 is CASSPGLAGYNEQFF. In nucleotides, the CDR3 is TGTGCCAGCTCACCGGGACTAGCGGGCTACAATGAGCAGTTCTTC.

The table lists this clone with a count of one. The chain uses TRBV5-1 and TRBJ2-1; TRBD2 agrees at 8 bases. The CDR3 is 13 residues long. From germline, CDR1 is SGHRS and CDR2 YFSETQ. The J segment lost 9 bases and the V segment lost 2 bases, leaving 4 bases of the junction unmatched. The CDR3 region is CASSLGSGIEQFF. DNA of the CDR3: TGCGCCAGCAGCTTAGGTAGCGGGATTGAGCAGTTCTTC.

V usage is TRBV6-5 and J usage is TRBJ2-1; TRBD2 matches at 7 bases. The CDR3 is 14 amino acids. After removal of 0 bases from V and 10 bases from J, the junction contained 6 bases not matched to a gene. Germline values: CDR1 MNHEY, CDR2 SVGAGI. CDR3 sequence (DNA): TGTGCCAGCAGTTACTCGGGGGGTAGCGGGGAGCAGTTCTTC. This codes for CASSYSGGSGEQFF.

This clone has only a few counts. The chain joins TRBV5-1 to TRBJ1-2; D is unclear. Germline lookup yields CDR1 SGHRS and CDR2 YFSETQ. The length of the CDR3 is 13 residues. The V end lost 2 bases, the J end lost 4 bases, and 9 bases lay between the germline ends. The CDR3 DNA reads TGCGCCAGCAGCTTATCCCCCTTCTATGGCTACACCTTC. As protein: CASSLSPFYGYTF.

The count of this clone is one. The chain links TRBV2 to TRBJ1-1; the D gene is possibly TRBD1 (5 bases). V was clipped by 4 bases and J by 8 bases, with 17 bases between them. Germline CDR1 reads SNHLY; CDR2 reads FYNNEI. This CDR3 has 14 amino acids. CDR3 residues: CASSGWGPHSEAFF. The CDR3 DNA reads as TGTGCCAGCAGTGGTTGGGGCCCTCACTCGGAAGCTTTCTTT.

This clone came up many times. The chain is built from TRBV4-3 and TRBJ2-2; D is perhaps TRBD2 (7 bases). This CDR3 is built from 13 residues. Trimming pared 3 bases from V and 7 bases from J, leaving 9 bases between. Germline V gives CDR1 LGHNA, CDR2 YSLEER. The chain's CDR3 is CASSQGGGGELFF. The CDR3 bases are TGCGCCAGCAGCCAGGGAGGGGGCGGGGAGCTGTTTTTT.

V usage is TRBV30 and J usage is TRBJ1-3; the D is unclear. V was trimmed by 0 bases and J by 0 bases, leaving 9 bases between them. The CDR3 loop spans 15 amino acids. Germline assignment: CDR1 GTSNPN and CDR2 SVGIG (reference sequence). The CDR3 spells CAWSVSGSSGNTIYF. DNA of the CDR3: TGTGCCTGGAGTGTATCCGGGTCCTCTGGAAACACCATATATTTT.

This clone has more than one count but fewer than ten. The rearrangement uses TRBV5-1 and TRBJ2-7; 7 bases map to TRBD1. Unmatched junction bases numbered 5, after V lost 5 bases and J lost 6 bases. CDR3 length: 12 amino acids. Per germline, CDR1 SGHRS and CDR2 YFSETQ. Written as DNA, the CDR3 is TGCGCCAGCAGTACCAAGGGGGCCGAGCAGTACTTC. Translation: CASSTKGAEQYF.

J is TRBJ1-2 and V is TRBV6-6, with D unclear. V dropped 3 bases and J dropped 5 bases, with 7 bases sitting between them. In germline, CDR1 is MNHNY, CDR2 SVGAGI (reference sequence). This CDR3 region has 12 residues. CDR3 sequence (DNA): TGTGCCAGCAGTTATGAGGTTTATGGCTACACCTTC. It translates to CASSYEVYGYTF.

This chain joins TRBV6-5 and TRBJ1-5; 10 nucleotides align to TRBD1. The CDR3 is made up of 15 amino acids. V shed 6 bases, J shed 7 bases, and the junction held 9 bases outside the gene matches. Germline V CDR1 and CDR2: MNHEY, SVGAGI. The CDR3 DNA reads as TGTGCCAGCAGATCTTCGGGACAGGGGTCCCAGCCCCAGCATTTT. Translation: CASRSSGQGSQPQHF.

The chain carries TRBV28 and TRBJ2-7; the D gene is possibly TRBD2 (6 bases). The CDR3 extends over 16 amino acids. Germline CDR1 reads MDHEN; CDR2 reads SYDVKM. Trimming cost V 4 bases and J 2 bases, with 18 bases left between them. This chain's CDR3 is CASSSPRRAGTYEQYF. The CDR3 nucleotides are TGTGCCAGCAGTTCCCCCCGGCGAGCGGGTACCTACGAGCAGTACTTC.

The rearrangement uses TRBV19 and TRBJ2-7; 11 bases are a match to TRBD2. This CDR3 has 14 residues. Per germline, CDR1 LNHDA and CDR2 SQIVND (reference sequence). V lost 5 bases and J lost 6; bases outside the gene matches: 6. This chain's CDR3 is CASSFSGLAAEQYF. The CDR3 nucleotides are TGTGCCAGTAGTTTCTCGGGACTAGCGGCCGAGCAGTACTTC.

This clone was seen a single time. J is TRBJ1-1 and V is TRBV29-1; possibly TRBD1 for D (6 bases). The CDR3 runs to 12 residues. The V end was cut by 5 bases, the J end by 1 base, with 8 bases between. The germline V gene has CDR1 SQVTM and CDR2 ANQGSEA. CDR3 sequence (DNA): TGCAGCGTTTCGGACAGGAACACTGAAGCTTTCTTT. This codes for CSVSDRNTEAFF.

V usage is TRBV2 and J usage is TRBJ2-3, with D tentatively TRBD2 (5 bases). The CDR3 has 13 residues. Germline loops: CDR1 SNHLY, CDR2 FYNNEI. The V and J ends lost 3 bases and 10 bases respectively, with 14 bases between them. The CDR3: CASSDERRNAQYF. CDR3 coding DNA: TGTGCCAGCAGTGACGAAAGGAGGAATGCGCAGTATTTT.

The J gene is TRBJ1-1, the V gene TRBV12-5; 8 bases fit TRBD1. The CDR3 sequence is 17 residues long. Germline V gives CDR1 LGHNT, CDR2 FRNRAP. V was pared by 0 bases and J by 1 base, with 7 bases of the junction left unmatched. The CDR3 DNA sequence: TGTGCTAGTGGTTTGGTACAGGGGGGCTCCCCGAACACTGAAGCTTTCTTT. This gives the protein CASGLVQGGSPNTEAFF.

The V gene is TRBV30, the J gene TRBJ2-3, with 7 bases aligning to TRBD1. CDR3 length: 12 amino acids. V dropped 4 bases and J dropped 4; count of bases not matched to a gene: 2. The germline V gene encodes CDR1 GTSNPN and CDR2 SVGIG (reference sequence). This chain's CDR3 is CAWTGGSDTQYF. CDR3 bases: TGTGCCTGGACAGGGGGATCAGATACGCAGTATTTT. The whole variable domain, remainder taken from reference TRBV30 and TRBJ2-3, is SQTIHQWPATLVQPVGSPLSLECTVEGTSNPNLYWYRQAAGRGLQLLFYSVGIGQISSEVPQNLSASRPQDRQFILSSKKLLLSDSGFYLCAWTGGSDTQYFGPGTRLTVL.

The genes are TRBV27 and TRBJ1-2; D remains ambiguous. Germline V gene data show CDR1 as MNHEY and CDR2 as SMNVEV (reference sequence). The CDR3 covers 16 residues. Trimming pared 5 bases from V and 0 bases from J, leaving 16 bases between. The CDR3 spells CASSPHPGGANYGYTF. Written as DNA, the CDR3 is TGTGCCAGCAGTCCTCACCCCGGTGGAGCTAACTATGGCTACACCTTC.

The V call is TRBV11-2, the J call TRBJ1-1; tentatively, D is TRBD1 (6 bases). Germline V gives CDR1 SGHAT, CDR2 FQNNGV. The V and J ends lost 0 bases and 4 bases respectively, with 12 bases between them. This CDR3 is 15 amino acids long. In nucleotides, the CDR3 is TGTGCCAGCAGCTTAGACGGGACAAGACGCACTGAAGCTTTCTTT. Amino acids: CASSLDGTRRTEAFF. The whole variable domain, filled in from reference TRBV11-2 and TRBJ1-1, reads EAGVAQSPRYKIIEKRQSVAFWCNPISGHATLYWYQQILGQGPKLLIQFQNNGVVDDSQLPKDRFSAERLKGVDSTLKIQPAKLEDSAVYLCASSLDGTRRTEAFFGQGTRLTVV.

The chain is built from TRBV6-5 and TRBJ2-6, with 7 bases matching TRBD1. The CDR3 covers 15 residues. V lost 4 bases to trimming and J lost 2 bases; unmatched junction nucleotides: 2. The germline V gene has CDR1 MNHEY and CDR2 SVGAGI. CDR3 protein: CASSFGTAGANVLTF. In DNA form, the CDR3 reads TGTGCCAGCAGTTTCGGGACAGCTGGGGCCAACGTCCTGACTTTC.